This T cell receptor beta chain originates from a study of cytomegalovirus exposure and HLA in healthy donors. This clone showed up just a few times. The antigen remains unidentified. Broader study findings: The productive fraction for most TCR beta V segments was about 87% or about 30% in an earlier analysis. Highly shared sequence variants in one cluster were likely a sequencing artifact.

V gave up 5 bases and J gave up 3 bases; unmatched junction bases: 8. The CDR3 extends over 15 amino acids. Germline-derived CDR1 and CDR2 are SEHNR and FQNEAQ (reference sequence). Primers: 60 Vbeta forward and 13 Jbeta reverse. Libraries were prepared by immunoSEQ multiplex PCR; TCRdb keeps only in-frame clonotypes and omits some of them. The sample lists 200,000 to 250,000 clones, approximately 80% occurring once. The sequenced sample consisted of PBMCs. The V and J genes are TRBV7-9 and TRBJ1-2, with 8 bases that match TRBD1. This clonotype was obtained from a man aged 35 to 55 in good health and CMV-seronegative. The CDR3 bases are TGTGCCAGCAGCGCATCGGGACAGGATGACTATGGCTACACCTTC. Its protein is CASSASGQDDYGYTF.